Each of the 15 T cell receptor beta chains below was sequenced from the same sample in a study of blood T cell repertoires in COVID-19. Using immunoSEQ multiplex PCR, the repertoire was profiled, and TCRdb retains in-frame clones only, with some absent. In the table there are approximately 210,000 clones, roughly 90% of which are singletons. The sample taken for sequencing was peripheral blood. The receptors shown here come from a man aged 70-80 years with acute or convalescent COVID-19.

The rearrangement links TRBV5-6 to TRBJ1-1; 9 positions match TRBD1. J gave up 0 bases and V 2 bases, and 5 bases lay outside the gene matches. There are 16 residues in the CDR3. Germline V lookup: CDR1 SGHDT, CDR2 YYEEEE. CDR3 protein: CASSFRDRVMNTEAFF. The CDR3 nucleotides are TGTGCCAGCAGCTTCCGGGACAGGGTCATGAACACTGAAGCTTTCTTT.

This chain connects TRBV19 to TRBJ2-7; 8 bases are a match to TRBD1. Germline V gives CDR1 LNHDA, CDR2 SQIVND (reference sequence). The CDR3 runs 14 residues. J lost 1 base, V lost 5 bases, and 4 bases had no gene match. In DNA, the CDR3 is TGTGCCAGTAGTGTAACAGGGGGTTCCTACGAGCAGTACTTC. Translated, it gives CASSVTGGSYEQYF.

This chain joins TRBV29-1 and TRBJ2-2, with 7 bases fitting TRBD2. This CDR3 region has 14 residues. The junction had 8 bases not matched to a gene; V was cut back by 4 bases and J by 6 bases. The germline V gene has CDR1 SQVTM and CDR2 ANQGSEA. CDR3 residues: CSVVEGRDAGELFF. CDR3 bases: TGCAGCGTTGTCGAGGGGAGGGACGCCGGGGAGCTGTTTTTT.

In the case of this clone: This sample also contains other DNA sequences that code for the same CDR3. The chain combines TRBV5-1 with TRBJ2-5, with D maybe TRBD1 (6 bases). There are 13 residues in the CDR3. V lost 1 base and J lost 2, with 6 bases in between. Germline CDR1 and CDR2: SGHRS and YFSETQ. The CDR3 here is CASSLQGQETQYF. DNA for the CDR3: TGCGCCAGCAGCTTGCAGGGGCAAGAGACCCAGTACTTC. The variable domain in full, with the rest retrieved from reference TRBV5-1 and TRBJ2-5, is KAGVTQTPRYLIKTRGQQVTLSCSPISGHRSVSWYQQTPGQGLQFLFEYFSETQRNKGNFPGRFSGRQFSNSRSEMNVSTLELGDSALYLCASSLQGQETQYFGPGTRLLVL.

This clone has a handful of counts. V is TRBV7-9 and J is TRBJ1-1, with a possible D match to TRBD1 (6 bases). The CDR3 loop spans 16 amino acids. The germline CDR1 and CDR2 sequences are SEHNR and FQNEAQ (reference sequence). The germline V and J ends were trimmed by 7 bases and 1 base, with 19 bases remaining between them. The chain's CDR3 is CASNRPAGAANTEAFF. The CDR3, as DNA: TGTGCCAGCAACCGACCCGCGGGGGCCGCGAACACTGAAGCTTTCTTT.

The chain joins TRBV6-2 or TRBV6-3 to TRBJ1-6; D not certain. This CDR3 comprises 16 residues. Germline CDR1 and CDR2: MNHEY and SVGEGT. V was trimmed by 0 bases and J by 5 bases, leaving 11 bases between them. The CDR3 region is CASSYSISRNNSPLHF. The CDR3 region has the DNA TGTGCCAGCAGTTACTCGATTTCGAGGAATAATTCACCCCTCCACTTT.

The rearrangement joins TRBV28 to TRBJ2-6; D gene uncertain. Trimming shortened V by 2 bases and J by 0 bases, and 8 bases separated the two germline ends. Germline CDR1 reads MDHEN; CDR2 reads SYDVKM. CDR3 length: 16 amino acids. The CDR3 here is CASSLVLPSGANVLTF. CDR3 DNA sequence: TGTGCCAGCAGTTTAGTTCTACCCTCTGGGGCCAACGTCCTGACTTTC. The complete variable domain, with remaining parts taken from reference TRBV28 and TRBJ2-6, reads DVKVTQSSRYLVKRTGEKVFLECVQDMDHENMFWYRQDPGLGLRLIYFSYDVKMKEKGDIPEGYSVSREKKERFSLILESASTNQTSMYLCASSLVLPSGANVLTFGAGSRLTVL.

This chain connects TRBV27 to TRBJ1-2, with a tentative D call TRBD1 (5 bases). Germline assignment: CDR1 MNHEY and CDR2 SMNVEV (reference sequence). This CDR3 is built from 14 residues. Between the trimmed V and J ends, which lost 2 bases and 3 bases, there was a span of 10 bases. The CDR3, as DNA: TGTGCCAGCAGTTTAGGCAGGGCCCACTATGGCTACACCTTC. Translating gives CASSLGRAHYGYTF.

The chain joins TRBV6-5 to TRBJ2-4; TRBD1 agrees at 10 bases. The V gene's germline CDR1 is MNHEY and CDR2 SVGAGI. V shed 5 bases and J 8 bases; nucleotides not matched to a gene: 9. This CDR3 has 15 amino acids. The CDR3 sequence is CASSIRQGAIDIQYF. In DNA, the CDR3 is TGTGCCAGCAGTATAAGACAGGGGGCGATTGACATTCAGTACTTC.

The chain employs TRBV10-3 and TRBJ1-2, with a tentative D call TRBD1 (6 bases). V was shortened by 9 bases and J by 4 bases, with 15 bases between the two germline ends. The CDR3 has 13 residues. Germline assignment: CDR1 ENHRY and CDR2 SYGVKD. As DNA, the CDR3 is TGTGCCATGTCAGATTCGGACAGCTATGGCTACACCTTC. Protein sequence: CAMSDSDSYGYTF.

The rearrangement joins TRBV29-1 to TRBJ2-1; D unclear. Germline V gene data show CDR1 as SQVTM and CDR2 as ANQGSEA. The CDR3 is made up of 13 amino acids. V dropped 0 bases and J dropped 3 bases, with 6 bases sitting between them. The CDR3 region is CSVEESLYNEQFF. CDR3 bases: TGCAGCGTTGAAGAAAGCCTCTACAATGAGCAGTTCTTC.

The rearrangement links TRBV11-3 to TRBJ2-1; 10 bases fit TRBD2. V was pared by 3 bases and J by 7 bases, with 6 bases of the junction left unmatched. This CDR3 is 15 amino acids long. Germline V gives CDR1 SGHNT, CDR2 YENEEA. The CDR3 reads CASSLRTSGVNEQFF. The CDR3 bases are TGTGCCAGCAGCTTGCGGACTAGCGGAGTAAATGAGCAGTTCTTC.

V gene TRBV18 combines with J gene TRBJ2-1; the D is unclear. Germline V gene sequence: CDR1 KGHSH, CDR2 LQKENI. The V gene lost 2 bases and the J gene lost 6 bases, with 5 bases spanning the gap. The CDR3 consists of 12 residues. CDR3 protein: CASSPNSNEQFF. The CDR3 bases are TGTGCCAGCTCACCAAATAGCAATGAGCAGTTCTTC.

The chain uses TRBV6-6 and TRBJ1-4; the match to TRBD1 covers 9 bases. V lost 5 bases to trimming and J lost 8 bases; unmatched junction nucleotides: 12. This CDR3 region has 16 residues. Per germline, CDR1 MNHNY and CDR2 SVGAGI (reference sequence). The DNA of the CDR3 is TGTGCCAGCAGTCACGCCCCCGGGACAGGGAACGAAAAACTGTTTTTT. Its protein product is CASSHAPGTGNEKLFF.

This chain's CDR3 is CASSQDPGQGPGANVLTF. The CDR3 DNA reads TGTGCCAGCAGCCAAGACCCGGGACAGGGACCTGGGGCCAACGTCCTGACTTTC. The V call is TRBV14, the J call TRBJ2-6; 9 bases are a match to TRBD1. CDR3 length: 18 amino acids. CDR1 and CDR2 (germline): SGHDN, FVKESK. Trimming at V came to 0 bases and at J to 2 bases, leaving 5 bases not matched to a gene.